One and the same sample provided the 29 T cell receptor beta chains below, sequenced in a study of T-cell memory formation after mild COVID-19 (dated by TCRdb to the early 2020s). Libraries came from 5' RACE. Sequencing instrument: Illumina NovaSeq 6000. In TCRdb, the public reads were trimmed at Q25 with fastp and aligned with MiXCR, with productive beta chains retained. Each entry merges the rows of one CDR3 protein and shows their most common DNA and genes. This sample lists roughly 190,000 distinct CDR3 sequences; roughly a tenth were detected once. Just over 3% of the sample is in the top ten clones. Sequenced sample: PBMCs or a T cell subset sorted from them (not recorded which). The source is a man between 18 and 35 years old who had mild COVID-19 (a few samples of this study predate the infection). The sample titles of this study are shuffled in the database, so cell type and time point are left out; the donor was told from shared clones.

This chain links TRBV7-9 with TRBJ1-2; tentative D call: TRBD1 (6 bases). V was clipped by 5 bases and J by 1 base, with 20 bases between them. Per the germline V gene, CDR1 is SEHNR and CDR2 is FQNEAQ (reference sequence). The CDR3 covers 17 residues. DNA for the CDR3: TGTGCCAGCAGCCGGCGGGGGGGCCTCATTATTAACTATGGCTACACCTTC. Translation: CASSRRGGLIINYGYTF.

This clonotype was detected a few times. The genes are TRBV7-3 and TRBJ2-5, with D possibly being TRBD2 (6 bases). The germline CDR1 and CDR2 sequences are SGHTA and FQGTGA. The CDR3 totals 16 residues. Trimming took off 0 bases at V and 0 bases at J, with 11 bases between the two ends. In DNA, the CDR3 is TGTGCCAGCAGCTTAACGGGGGGAAGATACCAAGAGACCCAGTACTTC. Encoded protein: CASSLTGGRYQETQYF.

This clonotype showed up many times. The chain carries TRBV5-1 and TRBJ2-5; 8 nucleotides line up with TRBD2. This CDR3 region has 15 residues. Germline CDR1 and CDR2: SGHRS and YFSETQ. After removal of 7 bases from V and 1 base from J, the junction contained 9 bases not matched to a gene. CDR3 residues: CASSRTSLTQETQYF. In nucleotides, the CDR3 is TGCGCCAGCTCTCGGACTAGCCTCACCCAAGAGACCCAGTACTTC.

This clonotype was picked up many times. This rearrangement joins TRBV28 to TRBJ1-5; no firm D call. Deletions cut 6 bases from V and 3 bases from J, with 15 bases between. The CDR3 has 15 residues. The germline gives CDR1 MDHEN, CDR2 SYDVKM. The CDR3 loop is CASSKYRAYNQPQHF. The DNA for the CDR3 is TGTGCCAGCAGCAAATACCGGGCCTACAATCAGCCCCAGCATTTT.

This clonotype was seen only a few times. The V call is TRBV7-9, the J call TRBJ1-2; tentative D call: TRBD1 (5 bases). The CDR3 covers 13 residues. Trimming stripped 5 bases from V and 5 bases from J, with 12 bases between. Germline-derived CDR1 and CDR2 are SEHNR and FQNEAQ (reference sequence). The CDR3, as DNA: TGTGCCAGCAGCCCATTCGGGGGTTATGGCTACACCTTC. Protein product: CASSPFGGYGYTF. Combining the CDR3 with reference TRBV7-9 and TRBJ1-2 gives the whole variable domain DTGVSQNPRHKITKRGQNVTFRCDPISEHNRLYWYRQTLGQGPEFLTYFQNEAQLEKSRLLSDRFSAERPKGSFSTLEIQRTEQGDSAMYLCASSPFGGYGYTFGSGTRLTVV.

The chain couples TRBV10-3 to TRBJ2-2, with TRBD1 matching 8 bases. Germline CDR1 ENHRY, CDR2 SYGVKD. CDR3 length: 15 amino acids. V gave up 1 base and J gave up 4 bases; unmatched junction bases: 2. The CDR3 loop reads CAISEWQGATGELFF. CDR3 coding DNA: TGTGCCATCAGTGAGTGGCAGGGGGCCACCGGGGAGCTGTTTTTT.

This clonotype occurred many times. This chain links TRBV28 with TRBJ1-1; weak D call: TRBD1 (6 bases). The germline gives CDR1 MDHEN, CDR2 SYDVKM. The length of the CDR3 is 12 residues. The V end was cut by 7 bases, the J end by 8 bases, with 14 bases between. The CDR3 sequence is CASISPGGEAFF. The DNA for the CDR3 is TGTGCCAGCATCTCACCGGGGGGCGAAGCTTTCTTT.

This clonotype occurred many times. V and J are TRBV7-2 and TRBJ2-3; 9 bases are a match to TRBD2. This CDR3 has 15 amino acids. Per the germline V gene, CDR1 is SGHTA and CDR2 is FQGNSA. V lost 1 base to trimming and J lost 5 bases; unmatched junction nucleotides: 4. CDR3 nucleotide sequence: TGTGCCAGCAGCTTAGTAGCGGGGGTGAGAGATACGCAGTATTTT. Translation gives CASSLVAGVRDTQYF.

This clonotype was seen a few times. J is TRBJ2-1 and V is TRBV20-1; 13 bases match TRBD2. From germline, CDR1 is DFQATT and CDR2 SNEGSKA (reference sequence). J lost 12 bases, V lost 6 bases, and 14 bases had no gene match. This CDR3 region has 15 residues. The DNA for the CDR3 is TGCAGTGCCCAAAGGCGGGGACTAGCGGGGCTATGGCAGTTCTTC. Its protein product is CSAQRRGLAGLWQFF.

The sample holds a few counts of this clonotype. The V gene is TRBV29-1, the J gene TRBJ2-5; D unclear. There are 11 residues in the CDR3. The ends were cut back, 6 bases at V and 3 bases at J, with 8 bases in the middle. Germline CDR1 is SQVTM and CDR2 is ANQGSEA. DNA of the CDR3: TGCAGCGTGAAACTCAAAGAGACCCAGTACTTC. Translated, it gives CSVKLKETQYF.

In this sample, this clonotype turned up a few times. The chain recombines TRBV4-2 with TRBJ2-7, with D perhaps TRBD2 (5 bases). The CDR3 has 16 residues. The V end was cut by 0 bases, the J end by 0 bases, with 12 bases between. Per germline, CDR1 LGHNA and CDR2 YNFKEQ. Written as DNA, the CDR3 is TGTGCCAGCAGCCAAGAGTCGACTACCAGCTCCTACGAGCAGTACTTC. It encodes CASSQESTTSSYEQYF.

This sequence joins TRBV7-2 and TRBJ2-1; the match to TRBD1 covers 8 bases. This CDR3 comprises 15 residues. The germline CDR1 and CDR2 sequences are SGHTA and FQGNSA. The trim removed 6 bases at V and 2 bases at J, leaving 6 bases unmatched. In DNA form, the CDR3 reads TGTGCCAGCAGGCGTGACAGGGGAGCCTACAATGAGCAGTTCTTC. Encoded protein: CASRRDRGAYNEQFF.

The chain is built from TRBV7-9 and TRBJ1-6; 7 bases align to TRBD1. V lost 5 bases to trimming and J lost 7 bases; unmatched junction nucleotides: 8. Germline V CDR1 and CDR2: SEHNR, FQNEAQ (reference sequence). The CDR3 is 15 amino acids. CDR3 loop: CASSPPGQQNSPLHF. The DNA of the CDR3 is TGTGCCAGCAGCCCGCCGGGACAGCAAAATTCACCCCTCCACTTT.

This chain links TRBV4-2 with TRBJ2-3; D is unclear. CDR1 is LGHNA, CDR2 YNFKEQ, per germline. Trimming cost V 2 bases and J 1 base, with 10 bases left between them. The CDR3 consists of 15 residues. The CDR3 nucleotides read TGTGCCAGCAGCCAACCACTCGAGGGCACAGATACGCAGTATTTT. This encodes CASSQPLEGTDTQYF.

This rearrangement joins TRBV5-1 to TRBJ1-1; no clear D gene. CDR3 length: 13 amino acids. The germline V and J ends were trimmed by 0 bases and 4 bases, with 7 bases remaining between them. Germline assignment: CDR1 SGHRS and CDR2 YFSETQ. CDR3 nucleotide sequence: TGCGCCAGCAGCTTGGAGGTGGGCACTGAAGCTTTCTTT. This translates into CASSLEVGTEAFF. Complete variable domain (other parts from reference TRBV5-1 and TRBJ1-1): KAGVTQTPRYLIKTRGQQVTLSCSPISGHRSVSWYQQTPGQGLQFLFEYFSETQRNKGNFPGRFSGRQFSNSRSEMNVSTLELGDSALYLCASSLEVGTEAFFGQGTRLTVV.

The chain has TRBV5-6 and TRBJ2-2; D ambiguous. This CDR3 region has 15 residues. Per germline, CDR1 SGHDT and CDR2 YYEEEE. The V and J ends lost 2 bases and 10 bases respectively, with 18 bases between them. The CDR3 region is CASSFGRPPTPELFF. The DNA of the CDR3 is TGTGCCAGCAGCTTCGGTAGGCCCCCGACCCCGGAGCTGTTTTTT.

This clonotype was seen at least ten times. Here the CDR3 DNA reads TGTGCCAGCAGCTTTAACTATGGCTACACCTTC. It yields the protein CASSFNYGYTF. This chain connects TRBV11-2 to TRBJ1-2; D is undetermined. Per germline, CDR1 SGHAT and CDR2 FQNNGV. The CDR3 contains 11 residues. V lost 3 bases and J lost 1, with 0 bases in between.

V gene TRBV7-6 combines with J gene TRBJ2-5; the match to TRBD2 covers 12 bases. The germline V gene has CDR1 SGHVS and CDR2 FNYEAQ. This CDR3 contains 15 residues. J lost 4 bases, V lost 5 bases, and 5 bases had no gene match. The CDR3 region is CASSVTSGGTETQYF. Here the CDR3 DNA reads TGTGCCAGCAGCGTGACTAGCGGGGGAACAGAGACCCAGTACTTC.

This clonotype was detected many times. The chain carries TRBV6-5 and TRBJ2-1; D is possibly TRBD1 (6 bases). The germline gives CDR1 MNHEY, CDR2 SVGAGI. V was clipped by 0 bases and J by 3 bases, with 9 bases between them. The CDR3 loop spans 15 amino acids. The CDR3: CASSYSAGVYNEQFF. For the CDR3, the DNA is TGTGCCAGCAGTTACTCGGCAGGGGTCTACAATGAGCAGTTCTTC.

In its sample, this clonotype was seen many times. This chain joins TRBV6-6 and TRBJ1-1; 8 bases agree with TRBD1. Trimming at V came to 5 bases and at J to 1 base, leaving 9 bases not matched to a gene. CDR1 MNHNY and CDR2 SVGAGI come from the germline V gene (reference sequence). CDR3 length equals 16 residues. CDR3 residues: CASSPPTGDGNTEAFF. The CDR3, as DNA: TGTGCCAGCAGTCCCCCGACAGGGGATGGGAACACTGAAGCTTTCTTT.

The CDR3 is CASSYWDPNTEAFF. CDR3 sequence (DNA): TGTGCCAGCAGTTACTGGGACCCGAACACTGAAGCTTTCTTT. The rearrangement joins TRBV6-2 or TRBV6-3 to TRBJ1-1, with D maybe TRBD1 (5 bases). Germline V gene data show CDR1 as MNHEY and CDR2 as SVGEGT. The V and J ends lost 1 base and 1 base respectively, with 7 bases between them. There are 14 residues in the CDR3.

This clonotype came up many times. The chain carries TRBV5-1 and TRBJ2-5, with 12 bases lining up with TRBD1. This CDR3 is 17 amino acids long. The germline gives CDR1 SGHRS, CDR2 YFSETQ. V shed 4 bases and J 5 bases; nucleotides not matched to a gene: 12. CDR3 nucleotide sequence: TGCGCCAGCAGCCCCCCGGTCGGGACAGGGGGCGTTGAGACCCAGTACTTC. It translates to CASSPPVGTGGVETQYF.

This clonotype has a handful of counts. The rearrangement links TRBV6-2 or TRBV6-3 to TRBJ2-7, with D unclear. The CDR3 length is 14 residues. Trimming took 7 bases from V and 0 from J, leaving 13 bases between them. The germline gives CDR1 MNHEY, CDR2 SVGEGT. The CDR3 loop reads CASTSDRPSYEQYF. For the CDR3, the DNA is TGTGCCAGCACTTCGGACCGTCCCTCCTACGAGCAGTACTTC.

Only a few counts were recorded for this clonotype. The chain carries TRBV7-9 and TRBJ1-2, with unresolved D. This CDR3 is 14 amino acids long. V shed 4 bases and J shed 1 base, with 10 bases lying between them. Looked up from germline, CDR1 is SEHNR and CDR2 is FQNEAQ (reference sequence). As DNA, the CDR3 is TGTGCCAGCAGCTCCGACTCTTTTAACTATGGCTACACCTTC. As protein: CASSSDSFNYGYTF. Full variable domain (remainder filled in from reference TRBV7-9 and TRBJ1-2): DTGVSQNPRHKITKRGQNVTFRCDPISEHNRLYWYRQTLGQGPEFLTYFQNEAQLEKSRLLSDRFSAERPKGSFSTLEIQRTEQGDSAMYLCASSSDSFNYGYTFGSGTRLTVV.

The genes are TRBV7-6 and TRBJ1-2; D unresolved. The CDR3 consists of 13 residues. The V end lost 2 bases, the J end lost 6 bases, and 10 bases lay between the germline ends. From germline, CDR1 is SGHVS and CDR2 FNYEAQ. CDR3 coding DNA: TGTGCCAGCAGCTTATCGGAAGGAGATGGCTACACCTTC. It is translated as CASSLSEGDGYTF.

This chain uses TRBV7-3 with TRBJ2-1; TRBD2 aligns across 10 bases. Germline CDR1 SGHTA, CDR2 FQGTGA. The CDR3 covers 12 residues. V lost 4 bases to trimming and J lost 14 bases; unmatched junction nucleotides: 5. The CDR3 is CASSYSGGWKFF. The CDR3 DNA reads as TGTGCCAGCAGCTATAGCGGGGGGTGGAAGTTCTTC.

The J gene is TRBJ2-5, the V gene TRBV18; D uncertain. Germline assignment: CDR1 KGHSH and CDR2 LQKENI. This CDR3 spans 14 amino acids. Trimming removed 8 bases at V and 6 bases at J, with 19 bases between. This CDR3 reads CASTTGRGMKTQYF. The CDR3 DNA follows: TGTGCCAGCACCACTGGACGTGGTATGAAGACCCAGTACTTC.

This clonotype came up a few times. The chain is built from TRBV5-5 and TRBJ2-3; D might be TRBD2 (5 bases). The CDR3 length is 18 residues. V was cut by 1 base and J by 3 bases, with 21 bases left in between. The V gene's germline CDR1 is SGHKS and CDR2 YYEKEE (reference sequence). The chain's CDR3 is CASSLSSRLAVRTDTQYF. CDR3 in DNA: TGTGCCAGCAGCTTGAGTAGTCGGCTAGCCGTCCGGACAGATACGCAGTATTTT.

V and J are TRBV6-6 and TRBJ1-5; perhaps TRBD1 as D (6 bases). Germline V CDR1 and CDR2: MNHNY, SVGAGI (reference sequence). The CDR3 is made up of 14 amino acids. The ends were cut back, 6 bases at V and 3 bases at J, with 12 bases in the middle. CDR3 nucleotide sequence: TGTGCCAGCAGCCCAGGGGTGTTCAATCAGCCCCAGCATTTT. This codes for CASSPGVFNQPQHF.